What follows is one T cell receptor beta chain and its context. Its antigen is not known. TCRdb analysed the reads with MiXCR anew, one entry per CDR3 protein. The top ten clones hold roughly an eighth of a sample with about 920,000 distinct CDR3 sequences, around 31% of them seen once. Germline values: CDR1 SGDLS, CDR2 YYNGEE. The CDR3 contains 13 residues. Trimming stripped 1 base from V and 3 bases from J, with 7 bases between. This specimen belongs to a study of T cell repertoires in cytomegalovirus infection. Study-wide results and caveats: HLA-C-restricted CMV-specific TCR beta clonotypes were dominant in the ex vivo response.

This TCR was recovered from a human donor in good health (CMV status not recorded). Some clones in this sample may be carry-over from other donors' samples. The sample here was cultured CD8+ T cells from PBMCs, taken from culture after CMV antigen stimulation. This chain links TRBV9 with TRBJ1-1; the D gene is possibly TRBD1 (5 bases). CDR3 residues: CASSVQGHTEAFF. CDR3 coding DNA: TGTGCCAGCAGCGTACAGGGCCACACTGAAGCTTTCTTT.